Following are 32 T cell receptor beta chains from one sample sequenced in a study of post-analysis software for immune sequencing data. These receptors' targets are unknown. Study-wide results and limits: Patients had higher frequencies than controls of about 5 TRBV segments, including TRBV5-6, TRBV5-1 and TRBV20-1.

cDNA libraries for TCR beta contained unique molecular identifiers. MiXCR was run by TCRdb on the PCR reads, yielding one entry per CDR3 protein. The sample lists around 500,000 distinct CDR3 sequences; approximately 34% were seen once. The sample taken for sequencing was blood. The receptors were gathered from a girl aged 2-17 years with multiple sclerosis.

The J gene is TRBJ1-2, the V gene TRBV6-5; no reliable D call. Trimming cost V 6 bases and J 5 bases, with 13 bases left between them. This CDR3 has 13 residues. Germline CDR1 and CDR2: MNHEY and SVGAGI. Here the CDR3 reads CASSKQKTYGYTF. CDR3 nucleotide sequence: TGTGCCAGCAGCAAACAGAAAACTTATGGCTACACCTTC.

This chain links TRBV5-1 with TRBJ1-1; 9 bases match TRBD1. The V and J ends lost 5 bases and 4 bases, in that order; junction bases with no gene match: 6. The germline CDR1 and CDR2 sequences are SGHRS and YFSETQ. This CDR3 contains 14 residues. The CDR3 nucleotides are TGCGCCAGCAGGGGTACACAGGGGGCCACTGAAGCTTTCTTT. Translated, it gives CASRGTQGATEAFF. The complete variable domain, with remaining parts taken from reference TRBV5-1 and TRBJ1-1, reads KAGVTQTPRYLIKTRGQQVTLSCSPISGHRSVSWYQQTPGQGLQFLFEYFSETQRNKGNFPGRFSGRQFSNSRSEMNVSTLELGDSALYLCASRGTQGATEAFFGQGTRLTVV.

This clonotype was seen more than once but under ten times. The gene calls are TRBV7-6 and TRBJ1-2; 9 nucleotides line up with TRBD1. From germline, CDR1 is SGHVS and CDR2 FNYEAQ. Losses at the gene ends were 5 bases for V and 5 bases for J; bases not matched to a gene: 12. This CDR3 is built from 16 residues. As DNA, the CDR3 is TGTGCCAGCAGCATCCACTCCGGGACAGGGCCTTATGGCTACACCTTC. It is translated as CASSIHSGTGPYGYTF.

CDR3 bases: TGTGCCAGCAGAGAAAGGACTTGGGCAGGGGTTACCTCTGGGGCCAACGTCCTGACTTTC. Protein product: CASRERTWAGVTSGANVLTF. V usage is TRBV2 and J usage is TRBJ2-6; D may be TRBD1 (6 bases). V was clipped by 6 bases and J by 0 bases, with 24 bases between them. The CDR3 runs to 20 residues. Germline V lookup: CDR1 SNHLY, CDR2 FYNNEI.

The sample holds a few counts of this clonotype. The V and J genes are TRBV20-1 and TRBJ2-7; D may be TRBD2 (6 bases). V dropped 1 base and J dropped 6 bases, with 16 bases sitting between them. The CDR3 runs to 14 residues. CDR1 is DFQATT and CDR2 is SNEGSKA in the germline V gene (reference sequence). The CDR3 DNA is TGCAGTGCTAGAGTTCTGGACTACCCGGGCGAGCAGTACTTC. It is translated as CSARVLDYPGEQYF.

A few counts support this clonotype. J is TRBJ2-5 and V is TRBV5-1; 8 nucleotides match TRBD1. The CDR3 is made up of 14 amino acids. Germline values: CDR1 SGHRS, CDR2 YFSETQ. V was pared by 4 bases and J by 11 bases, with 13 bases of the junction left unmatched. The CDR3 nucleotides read TGCGCCAGCAGCCCTTTGCAGGGGGCGAGGGAGCAGTACTTC. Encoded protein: CASSPLQGAREQYF. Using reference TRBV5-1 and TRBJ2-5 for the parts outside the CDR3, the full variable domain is KAGVTQTPRYLIKTRGQQVTLSCSPISGHRSVSWYQQTPGQGLQFLFEYFSETQRNKGNFPGRFSGRQFSNSRSEMNVSTLELGDSALYLCASSPLQGAREQYFGPGTRLLVL.

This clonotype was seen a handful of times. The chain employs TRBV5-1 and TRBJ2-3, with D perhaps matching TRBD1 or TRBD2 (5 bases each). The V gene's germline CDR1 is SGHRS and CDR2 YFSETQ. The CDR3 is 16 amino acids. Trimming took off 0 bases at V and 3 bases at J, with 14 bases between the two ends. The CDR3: CASSLDGGVSTDTQYF. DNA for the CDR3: TGCGCCAGCAGCTTGGATGGGGGAGTGAGTACAGATACGCAGTATTTT.

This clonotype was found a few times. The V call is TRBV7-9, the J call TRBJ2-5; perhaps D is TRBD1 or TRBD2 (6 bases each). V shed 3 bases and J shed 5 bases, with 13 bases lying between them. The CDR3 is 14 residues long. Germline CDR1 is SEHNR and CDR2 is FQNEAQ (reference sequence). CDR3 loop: CASSFPLGGETQYF. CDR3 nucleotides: TGTGCCAGCAGCTTTCCCCTAGGGGGGGAGACCCAGTACTTC.

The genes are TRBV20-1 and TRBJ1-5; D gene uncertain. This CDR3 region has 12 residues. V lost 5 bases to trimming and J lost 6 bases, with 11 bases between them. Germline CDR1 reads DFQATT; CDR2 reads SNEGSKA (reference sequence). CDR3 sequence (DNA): TGCAGTGCTGACTGGGCCGGTCAGCCCCAGCATTTT. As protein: CSADWAGQPQHF.

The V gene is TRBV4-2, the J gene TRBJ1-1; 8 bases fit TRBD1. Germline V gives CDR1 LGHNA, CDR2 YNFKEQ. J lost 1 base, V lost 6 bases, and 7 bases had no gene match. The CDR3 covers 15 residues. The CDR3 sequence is CASSTGQGRNTEAFF. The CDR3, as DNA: TGTGCCAGCAGTACCGGACAGGGAAGGAACACTGAAGCTTTCTTT.

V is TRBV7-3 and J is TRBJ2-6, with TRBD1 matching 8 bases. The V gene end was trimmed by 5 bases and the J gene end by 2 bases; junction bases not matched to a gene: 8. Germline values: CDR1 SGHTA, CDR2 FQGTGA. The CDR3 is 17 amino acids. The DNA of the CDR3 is TGTGCCAGCAGCCAGGGGACAGGCTACCCTGGGGCCAACGTCCTGACTTTC. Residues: CASSQGTGYPGANVLTF.

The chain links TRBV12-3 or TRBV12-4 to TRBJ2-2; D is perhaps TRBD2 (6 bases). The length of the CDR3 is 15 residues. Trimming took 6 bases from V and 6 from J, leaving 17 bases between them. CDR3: CASSIAGPRAGELFF. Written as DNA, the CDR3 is TGTGCCAGCAGCATTGCGGGGCCCCGGGCCGGGGAGCTGTTTTTT.

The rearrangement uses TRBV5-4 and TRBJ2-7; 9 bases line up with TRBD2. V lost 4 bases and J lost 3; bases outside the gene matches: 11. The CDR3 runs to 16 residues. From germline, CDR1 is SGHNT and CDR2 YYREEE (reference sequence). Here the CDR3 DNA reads TGTGCCAGCAGCATAGCGAGCGGGGGGCGCCGCTACGAGCAGTACTTC. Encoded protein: CASSIASGGRRYEQYF.

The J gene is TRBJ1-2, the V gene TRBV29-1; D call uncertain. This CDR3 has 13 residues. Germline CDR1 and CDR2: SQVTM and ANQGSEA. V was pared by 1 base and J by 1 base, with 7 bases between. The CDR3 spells CSVEVPLNYGYTF. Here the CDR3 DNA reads TGCAGCGTTGAAGTTCCCCTTAACTATGGCTACACCTTC.

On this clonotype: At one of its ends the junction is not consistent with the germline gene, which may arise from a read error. CDR3: CASSLGGNLRNAEAFF. Here the CDR3 DNA reads TGCGCCAGCAGCTTGGGGGGGAACCTTAGGAACGCTGAAGCTTTCTTT. V and J are TRBV5-1 and TRBJ1-1; D possibly corresponds to TRBD1 (5 bases). This CDR3 is 16 amino acids long. Germline CDR1 reads SGHRS; CDR2 reads YFSETQ.

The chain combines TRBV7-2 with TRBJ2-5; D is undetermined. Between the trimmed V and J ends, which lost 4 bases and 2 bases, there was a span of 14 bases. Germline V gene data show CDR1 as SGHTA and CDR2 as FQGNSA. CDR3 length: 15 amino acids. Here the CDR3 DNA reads TGTGCCAGCAGCTACGGGTTTGGTGTTCAAGAGACCCAGTACTTC. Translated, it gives CASSYGFGVQETQYF.

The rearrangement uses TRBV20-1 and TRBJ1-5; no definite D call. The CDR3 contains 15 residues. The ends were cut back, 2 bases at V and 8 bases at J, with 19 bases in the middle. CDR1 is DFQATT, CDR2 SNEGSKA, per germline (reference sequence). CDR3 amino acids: CSARISNGRIEPQHF. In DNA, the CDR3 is TGCAGTGCTAGAATCTCGAATGGTCGGATAGAGCCCCAGCATTTT.

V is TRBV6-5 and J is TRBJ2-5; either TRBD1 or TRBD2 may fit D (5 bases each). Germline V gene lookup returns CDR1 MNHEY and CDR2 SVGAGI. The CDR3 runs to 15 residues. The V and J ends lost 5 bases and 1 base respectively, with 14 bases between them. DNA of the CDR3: TGTGCCAGCAGTACCCTGAGAGGGACCCAAGAGACCCAGTACTTC. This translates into CASSTLRGTQETQYF.

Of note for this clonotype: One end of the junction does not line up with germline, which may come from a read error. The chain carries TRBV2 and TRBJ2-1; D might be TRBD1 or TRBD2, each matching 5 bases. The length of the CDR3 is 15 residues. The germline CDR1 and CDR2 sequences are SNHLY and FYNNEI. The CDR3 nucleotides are TGTGCCAGCAGGGGGGACGTTAGCTCCTACAATGGGCAGTTCTTC. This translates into CASRGDVSSYNGQFF.

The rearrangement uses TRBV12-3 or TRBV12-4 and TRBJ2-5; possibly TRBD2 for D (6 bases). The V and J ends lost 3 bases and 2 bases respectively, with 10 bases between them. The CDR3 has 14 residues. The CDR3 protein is CASSFLGGQETQYF. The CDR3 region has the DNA TGTGCCAGCAGTTTCCTAGGAGGGCAAGAGACCCAGTACTTC.

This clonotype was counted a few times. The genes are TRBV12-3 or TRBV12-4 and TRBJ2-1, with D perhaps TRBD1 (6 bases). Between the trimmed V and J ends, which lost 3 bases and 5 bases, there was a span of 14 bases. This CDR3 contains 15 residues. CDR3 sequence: CASSLWTAVNNEQFF. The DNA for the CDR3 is TGTGCCAGCAGTTTGTGGACAGCAGTTAACAATGAGCAGTTCTTC.

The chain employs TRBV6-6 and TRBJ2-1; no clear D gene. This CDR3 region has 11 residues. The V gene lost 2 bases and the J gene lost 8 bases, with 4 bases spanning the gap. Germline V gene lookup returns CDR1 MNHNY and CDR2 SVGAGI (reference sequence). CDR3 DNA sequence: TGTGCCAGCAGTTACATCCATGAGCAGTTCTTC. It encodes CASSYIHEQFF.

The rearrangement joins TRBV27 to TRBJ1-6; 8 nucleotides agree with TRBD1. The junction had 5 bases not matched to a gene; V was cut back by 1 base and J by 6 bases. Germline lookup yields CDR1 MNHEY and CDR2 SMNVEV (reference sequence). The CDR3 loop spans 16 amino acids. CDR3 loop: CASSLFGQGANSPLHF. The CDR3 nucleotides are TGTGCCAGCAGTTTATTCGGCCAGGGGGCTAATTCACCCCTCCACTTT.

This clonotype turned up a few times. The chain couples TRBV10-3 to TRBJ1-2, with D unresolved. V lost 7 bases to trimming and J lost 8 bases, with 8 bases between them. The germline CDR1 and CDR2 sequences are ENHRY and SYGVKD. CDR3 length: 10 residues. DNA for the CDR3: TGTGCCATCAAAGAGGAAGGCTACACCTTC. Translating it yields CAIKEEGYTF.

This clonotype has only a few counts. This CDR3 reads CASSPPQGGSPLHF. Written as DNA, the CDR3 is TGTGCCAGCAGCCCGCCACAGGGCGGTTCACCCCTCCACTTT. The chain combines TRBV28 with TRBJ1-6, with D tentatively TRBD1 (6 bases). Trimming removed 6 bases at V and 9 bases at J, with 15 bases between. The CDR3 is made up of 14 amino acids. The germline V gene encodes CDR1 MDHEN and CDR2 SYDVKM.

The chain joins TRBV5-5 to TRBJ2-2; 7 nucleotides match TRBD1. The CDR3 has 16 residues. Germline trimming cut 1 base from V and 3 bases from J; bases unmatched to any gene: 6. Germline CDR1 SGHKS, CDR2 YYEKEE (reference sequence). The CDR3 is CASSLPQGVDTGELFF. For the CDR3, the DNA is TGTGCCAGCAGCTTGCCTCAGGGGGTGGACACCGGGGAGCTGTTTTTT.

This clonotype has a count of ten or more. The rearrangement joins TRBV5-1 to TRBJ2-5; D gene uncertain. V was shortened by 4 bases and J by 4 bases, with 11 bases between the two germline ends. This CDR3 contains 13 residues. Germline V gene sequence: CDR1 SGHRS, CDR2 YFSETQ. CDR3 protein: CASSRDSIETQYF. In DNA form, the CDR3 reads TGCGCCAGCAGCCGTGATTCTATAGAGACCCAGTACTTC.

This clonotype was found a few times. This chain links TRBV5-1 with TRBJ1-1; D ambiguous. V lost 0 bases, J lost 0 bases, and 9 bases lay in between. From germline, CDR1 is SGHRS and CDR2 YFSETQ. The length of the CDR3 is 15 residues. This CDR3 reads CASSLAASMNTEAFF. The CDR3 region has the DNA TGCGCCAGCAGCTTGGCCGCATCCATGAACACTGAAGCTTTCTTT.

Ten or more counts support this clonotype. CDR3 sequence: CASSLGQIQETQYF. DNA for the CDR3: TGTGCCAGCAGCTTAGGGCAGATACAAGAGACCCAGTACTTC. V gene TRBV11-2 combines with J gene TRBJ2-5; no clear D gene. Germline V lookup: CDR1 SGHAT, CDR2 FQNNGV. CDR3 length: 14 amino acids. Trimming removed 1 base from V and 2 bases from J, with 8 bases in between.

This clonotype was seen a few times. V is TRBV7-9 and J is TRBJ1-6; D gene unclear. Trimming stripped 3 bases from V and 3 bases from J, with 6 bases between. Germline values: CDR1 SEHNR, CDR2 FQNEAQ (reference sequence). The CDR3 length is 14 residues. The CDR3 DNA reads TGTGCCAGCAGCTTTCCCCTCTATAATTCACCCCTCCACTTT. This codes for CASSFPLYNSPLHF.

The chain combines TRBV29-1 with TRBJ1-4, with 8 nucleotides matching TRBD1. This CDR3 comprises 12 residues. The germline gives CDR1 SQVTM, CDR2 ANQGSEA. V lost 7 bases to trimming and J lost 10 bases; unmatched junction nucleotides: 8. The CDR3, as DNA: TGCAGCGCGACAGGGGAATCAGGAAAACTGTTTTTT. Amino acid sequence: CSATGESGKLFF.

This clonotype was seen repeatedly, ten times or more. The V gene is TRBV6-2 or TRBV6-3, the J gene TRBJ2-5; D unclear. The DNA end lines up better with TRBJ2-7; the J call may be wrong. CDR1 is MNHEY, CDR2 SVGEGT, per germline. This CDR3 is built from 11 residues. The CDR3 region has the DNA TGTGCCAGCGCCCTCGCTTACGAGCAGTACTTC. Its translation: CASALAYEQYF.